The clone carrying this TCR beta chain showed up just once. The data derive from a study of shared clonotypes between healthy human individuals. The assay was carried out at the deep level. Sequencing used immunoSEQ multiplex PCR; TCRdb keeps in-frame clones, though not all of them. Of approximately 1,500,000 clones listed, roughly 96% were seen once; the top ten hold roughly 1.1%. The CDR3 covers 19 residues. Looked up from germline, CDR1 is SGHVS and CDR2 is FQNEAQ. J gave up 2 bases and V 5 bases, and 11 bases lay outside the gene matches. The chain combines TRBV7-8 with TRBJ2-1; 14 bases fit TRBD2. The TCR originated in a man under 40 in good health. The source material was naive CD4+ T cells sorted from blood. Subset here: CD45RA+ positively selected. The CDR3 loop is CASSTAGTSGSIPYNEQFF. In DNA, the CDR3 is TGTGCCAGCAGCACCGCCGGGACTAGCGGGAGTATCCCCTACAATGAGCAGTTCTTC.